This T cell receptor (beta chain) was captured by sequencing in a study of neoadjuvant anti-PD-1 for oral cavity cancer. The V gene's germline CDR1 is MNHEY and CDR2 SMNVEV (reference sequence). The CDR3 covers 17 residues. Trimming pared 1 base from V and 5 bases from J, leaving 20 bases between. Libraries were prepared by immunoSEQ multiplex PCR; TCRdb keeps only in-frame clonotypes and omits some of them. The sample lists 60,000 to 80,000 clones; approximately 80% were seen once. Stage II-IVA oral cavity squamous cell carcinoma was new and untreated by systemic or radiation therapy. PBMCs were not maintained or expanded in culture before analysis. Whole-study findings and limits: PBMC Gini-index clonality exceeded responders' in non-responders post-nivolumab.

This clone was detected only a few times. What it binds is not known. This chain uses TRBV27 with TRBJ1-1; a weak D match, TRBD1 (6 bases). The specimen comprised PBMCs, sampled before nivolumab (anti-PD-1) treatment. This receptor was taken from a person between 40 and 79 years old with oral cavity squamous cell carcinoma. The CDR3 DNA follows: TGTGCCAGCAGTTTATATCCCCCAAGAGGGGGAGGGACTGAAGCTTTCTTT. It codes for CASSLYPPRGGGTEAFF.